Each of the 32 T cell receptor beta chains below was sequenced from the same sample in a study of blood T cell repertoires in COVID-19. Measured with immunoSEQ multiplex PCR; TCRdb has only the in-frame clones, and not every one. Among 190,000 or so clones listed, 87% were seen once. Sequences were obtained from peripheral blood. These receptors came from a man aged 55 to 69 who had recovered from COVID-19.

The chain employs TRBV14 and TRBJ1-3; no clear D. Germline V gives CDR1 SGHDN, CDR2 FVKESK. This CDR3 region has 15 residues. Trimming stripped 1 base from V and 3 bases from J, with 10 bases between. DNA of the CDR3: TGTGCCAGCAGCCAAGGTCCCCTCGGTGGAAACACCATATATTTT. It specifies CASSQGPLGGNTIYF.

CDR3 nucleotide sequence: TGTGCCAGCAGTTTATTAGGGACTAGCGGGGGGTCAGATACGCAGTATTTT. Translating gives CASSLLGTSGGSDTQYF. The gene calls are TRBV27 and TRBJ2-3; 15 nucleotides match TRBD2. The germline gives CDR1 MNHEY, CDR2 SMNVEV (reference sequence). The CDR3 length is 17 residues. V lost 1 base, J lost 4 bases, and 3 bases stayed unmatched.

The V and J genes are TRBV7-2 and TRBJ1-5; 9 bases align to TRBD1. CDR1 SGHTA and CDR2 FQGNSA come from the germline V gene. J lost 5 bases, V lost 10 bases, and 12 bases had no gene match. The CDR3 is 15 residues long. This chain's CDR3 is CATSRDRAIYQPQHF. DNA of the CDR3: TGTGCCACCTCGCGGGACAGGGCTATTTATCAGCCCCAGCATTTT.

The chain's CDR3 is CAWSTGNSGNTIYF. CDR3 in DNA: TGTGCCTGGAGTACGGGAAACTCTGGAAACACCATATATTTT. The rearrangement uses TRBV30 and TRBJ1-3; D is unclear. Germline CDR1 GTSNPN, CDR2 SVGIG (reference sequence). Between the trimmed V and J ends, which lost 2 bases and 0 bases, there was a span of 8 bases. The CDR3 is 14 amino acids.

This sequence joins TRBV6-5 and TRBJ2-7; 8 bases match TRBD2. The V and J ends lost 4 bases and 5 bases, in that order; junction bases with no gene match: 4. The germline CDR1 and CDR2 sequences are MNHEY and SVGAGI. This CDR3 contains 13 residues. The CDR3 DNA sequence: TGTGCCAGCAGTTCCACGACTAGCGACGAGCAGTACTTC. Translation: CASSSTTSDEQYF.

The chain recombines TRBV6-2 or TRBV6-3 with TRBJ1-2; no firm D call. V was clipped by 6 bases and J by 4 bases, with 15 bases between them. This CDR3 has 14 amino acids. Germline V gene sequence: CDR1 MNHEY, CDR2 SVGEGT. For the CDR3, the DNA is TGTGCCAGCAGCTTAACCGGGAATCTCTATGGCTACACCTTC. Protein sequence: CASSLTGNLYGYTF.

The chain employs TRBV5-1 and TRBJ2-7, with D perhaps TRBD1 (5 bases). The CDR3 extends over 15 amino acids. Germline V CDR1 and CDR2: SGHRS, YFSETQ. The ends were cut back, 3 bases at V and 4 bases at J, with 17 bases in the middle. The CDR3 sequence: CASSSQGAGEYEQYF. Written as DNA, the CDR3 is TGCGCCAGCAGCTCACAAGGGGCAGGTGAATACGAGCAGTACTTC. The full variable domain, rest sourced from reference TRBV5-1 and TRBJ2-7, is KAGVTQTPRYLIKTRGQQVTLSCSPISGHRSVSWYQQTPGQGLQFLFEYFSETQRNKGNFPGRFSGRQFSNSRSEMNVSTLELGDSALYLCASSSQGAGEYEQYFGPGTRLTVT.

The CDR3 DNA follows: TGTGCCAGCAGCAAGAGGGGGGGTGGAACCAGGGATTGCGGAACTAATGAAAAACTGTTTTTT. It yields the protein CASSKRGGGTRDCGTNEKLFF. The chain recombines TRBV21-1 with TRBJ1-4. TRBV21-1 is flagged as a pseudogene. The CDR3 covers 21 residues.

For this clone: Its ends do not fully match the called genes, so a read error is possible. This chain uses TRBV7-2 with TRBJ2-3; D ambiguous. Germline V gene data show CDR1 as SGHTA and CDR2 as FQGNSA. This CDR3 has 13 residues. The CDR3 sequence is CASSLAVRSAWDF. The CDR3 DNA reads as TGTGCCAGCAGCTTAGCGGTCAGGTCCGCCTGGGATTTT.

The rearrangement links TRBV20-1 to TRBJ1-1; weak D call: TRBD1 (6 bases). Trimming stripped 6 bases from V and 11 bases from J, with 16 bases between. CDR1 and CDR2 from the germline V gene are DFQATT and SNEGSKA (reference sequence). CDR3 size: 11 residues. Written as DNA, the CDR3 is TGCAGTGCAGGACAGCATCCGGAGGCTTTCTTT. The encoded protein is CSAGQHPEAFF.

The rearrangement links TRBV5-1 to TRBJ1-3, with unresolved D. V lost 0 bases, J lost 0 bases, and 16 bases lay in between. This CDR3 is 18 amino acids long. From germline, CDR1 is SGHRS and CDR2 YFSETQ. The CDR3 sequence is CASSLGPPAANSGNTIYF. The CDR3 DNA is TGCGCCAGCAGCTTGGGCCCTCCAGCGGCTAACTCTGGAAACACCATATATTTT. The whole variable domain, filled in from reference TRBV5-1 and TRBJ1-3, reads KAGVTQTPRYLIKTRGQQVTLSCSPISGHRSVSWYQQTPGQGLQFLFEYFSETQRNKGNFPGRFSGRQFSNSRSEMNVSTLELGDSALYLCASSLGPPAANSGNTIYFGEGSWLTVV.

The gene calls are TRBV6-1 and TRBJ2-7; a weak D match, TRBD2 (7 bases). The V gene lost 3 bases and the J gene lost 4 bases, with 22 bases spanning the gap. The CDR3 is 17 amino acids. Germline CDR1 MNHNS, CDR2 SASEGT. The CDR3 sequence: CASSDFSRGALRYEQYF. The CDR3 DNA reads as TGTGCCAGCAGTGATTTCTCCCGGGGGGCGTTAAGGTACGAGCAGTACTTC.

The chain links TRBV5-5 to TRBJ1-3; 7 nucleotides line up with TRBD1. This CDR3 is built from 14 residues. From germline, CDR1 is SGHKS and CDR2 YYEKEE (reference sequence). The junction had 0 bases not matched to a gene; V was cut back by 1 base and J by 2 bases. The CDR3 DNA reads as TGTGCCAGCAGCTTGACAGGGGCTGGAAACACCATATATTTT. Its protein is CASSLTGAGNTIYF.

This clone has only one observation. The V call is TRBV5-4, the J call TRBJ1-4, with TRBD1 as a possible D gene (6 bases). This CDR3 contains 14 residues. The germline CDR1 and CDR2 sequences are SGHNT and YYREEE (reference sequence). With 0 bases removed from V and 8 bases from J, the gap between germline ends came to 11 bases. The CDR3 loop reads CASSLAGVGEKLFF. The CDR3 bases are TGTGCCAGCAGCTTGGCAGGGGTAGGGGAAAAACTGTTTTTT.

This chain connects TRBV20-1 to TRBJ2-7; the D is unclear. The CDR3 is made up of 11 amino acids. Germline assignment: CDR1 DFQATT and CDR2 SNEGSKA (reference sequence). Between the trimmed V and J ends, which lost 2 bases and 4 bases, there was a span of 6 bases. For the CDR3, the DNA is TGCAGTGCTAGATCCGTGTACGAGCAGTACTTC. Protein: CSARSVYEQYF.

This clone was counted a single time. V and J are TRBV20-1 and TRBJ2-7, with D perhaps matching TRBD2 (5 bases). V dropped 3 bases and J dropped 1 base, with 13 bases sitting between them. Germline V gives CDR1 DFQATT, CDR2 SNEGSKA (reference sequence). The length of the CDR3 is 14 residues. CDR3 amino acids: CSASFPGSSYEQYF. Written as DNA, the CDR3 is TGCAGTGCTAGTTTTCCGGGGAGTTCCTACGAGCAGTACTTC.

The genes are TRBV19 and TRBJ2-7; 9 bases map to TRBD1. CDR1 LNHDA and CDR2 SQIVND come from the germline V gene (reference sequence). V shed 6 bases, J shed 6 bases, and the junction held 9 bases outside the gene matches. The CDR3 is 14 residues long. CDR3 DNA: TGTGCCAGTAGCCCCACAGGGGGCAGCGGCGAGCAGTACTTC. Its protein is CASSPTGGSGEQYF. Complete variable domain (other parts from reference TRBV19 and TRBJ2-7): DGGITQSPKYLFRKEGQNVTLSCEQNLNHDAMYWYRQDPGQGLRLIYYSQIVNDFQKGDIAEGYSVSREKKESFPLTVTSAQKNPTAFYLCASSPTGGSGEQYFGPGTRLTVT.

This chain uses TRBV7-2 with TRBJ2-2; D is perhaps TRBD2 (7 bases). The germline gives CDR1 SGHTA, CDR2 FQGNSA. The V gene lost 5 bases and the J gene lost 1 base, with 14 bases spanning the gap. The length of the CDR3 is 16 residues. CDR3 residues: CASSQRGAGNTGELFF. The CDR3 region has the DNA TGTGCCAGCAGCCAACGGGGGGCAGGGAACACCGGGGAGCTGTTTTTT.

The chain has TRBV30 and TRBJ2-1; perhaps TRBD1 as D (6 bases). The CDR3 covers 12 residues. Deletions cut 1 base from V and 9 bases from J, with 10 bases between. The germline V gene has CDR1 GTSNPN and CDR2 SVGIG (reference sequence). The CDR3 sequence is CAWSAQGVEQFF. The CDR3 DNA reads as TGTGCCTGGAGTGCACAGGGAGTTGAGCAGTTCTTC. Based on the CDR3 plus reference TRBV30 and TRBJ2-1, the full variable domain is SQTIHQWPATLVQPVGSPLSLECTVEGTSNPNLYWYRQAAGRGLQLLFYSVGIGQISSEVPQNLSASRPQDRQFILSSKKLLLSDSGFYLCAWSAQGVEQFFGPGTRLTVL.

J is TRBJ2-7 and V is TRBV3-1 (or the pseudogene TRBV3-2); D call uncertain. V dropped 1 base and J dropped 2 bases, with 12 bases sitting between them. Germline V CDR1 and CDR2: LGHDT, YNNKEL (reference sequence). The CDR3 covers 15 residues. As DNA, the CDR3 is TGTGCCAGCAGCCAAGGTCAACAGATGACCTACGAGCAGTACTTC. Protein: CASSQGQQMTYEQYF.

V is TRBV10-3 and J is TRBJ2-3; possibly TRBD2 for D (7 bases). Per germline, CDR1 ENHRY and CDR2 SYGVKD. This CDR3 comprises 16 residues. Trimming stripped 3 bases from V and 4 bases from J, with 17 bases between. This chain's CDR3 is CAISDWGGTVADTQYF. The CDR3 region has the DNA TGTGCCATCAGTGATTGGGGGGGCACAGTGGCAGATACGCAGTATTTT.

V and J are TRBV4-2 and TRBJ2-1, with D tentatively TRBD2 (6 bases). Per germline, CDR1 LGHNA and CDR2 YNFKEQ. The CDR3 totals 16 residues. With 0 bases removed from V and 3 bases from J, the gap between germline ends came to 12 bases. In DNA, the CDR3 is TGTGCCAGCAGCCAAGATGTTGGGACTTACTACAATGAGCAGTTCTTC. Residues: CASSQDVGTYYNEQFF.

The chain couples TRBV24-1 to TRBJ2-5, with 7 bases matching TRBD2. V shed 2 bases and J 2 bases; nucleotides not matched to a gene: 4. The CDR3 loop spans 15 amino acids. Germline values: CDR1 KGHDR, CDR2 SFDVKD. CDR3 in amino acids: CATSDWRLAQETQYF. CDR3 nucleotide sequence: TGTGCCACCAGTGATTGGCGACTAGCACAAGAGACCCAGTACTTC.

The CDR3 bases are TGTGCCAGCAGCTTAGGAGTCTATAATGAAAAACTGTTTTTT. It yields the protein CASSLGVYNEKLFF. The chain is built from TRBV7-8 and TRBJ1-4; no clear D gene. The V end was cut by 1 base, the J end by 4 bases, with 7 bases between. The CDR3 is 14 residues long. Per germline, CDR1 SGHVS and CDR2 FQNEAQ.

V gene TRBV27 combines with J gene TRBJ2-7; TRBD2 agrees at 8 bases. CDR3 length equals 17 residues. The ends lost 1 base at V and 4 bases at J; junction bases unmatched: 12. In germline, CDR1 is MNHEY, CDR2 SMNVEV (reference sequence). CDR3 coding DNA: TGTGCCAGCAGTTTATTCCGCGGCAGCGGGAGCGCATACGAGCAGTACTTC. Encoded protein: CASSLFRGSGSAYEQYF.

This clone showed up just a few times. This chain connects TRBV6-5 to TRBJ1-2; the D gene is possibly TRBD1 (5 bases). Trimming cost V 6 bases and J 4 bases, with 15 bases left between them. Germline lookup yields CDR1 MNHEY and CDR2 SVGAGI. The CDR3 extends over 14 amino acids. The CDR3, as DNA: TGTGCCAGCAGGGTTCCTTTGACAGTCTATGGCTACACCTTC. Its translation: CASRVPLTVYGYTF.

Written as DNA, the CDR3 is TGTGCCAGCAGCGTAGCTAGGGGTACAGATACGCAGTATTTT. This gives the protein CASSVARGTDTQYF. The J gene is TRBJ2-3, the V gene TRBV9, with D tentatively TRBD1 (5 bases). Germline-derived CDR1 and CDR2 are SGDLS and YYNGEE. V lost 0 bases and J 3 bases, leaving 8 bases between the germline ends. This CDR3 has 14 amino acids. Together with reference TRBV9 and TRBJ2-3, the CDR3 gives the full variable domain: DSGVTQTPKHLITATGQRVTLRCSPRSGDLSVYWYQQSLDQGLQFLIQYYNGEERAKGNILERFSAQQFPDLHSELNLSSLELGDSALYFCASSVARGTDTQYFGPGTRLTVL.

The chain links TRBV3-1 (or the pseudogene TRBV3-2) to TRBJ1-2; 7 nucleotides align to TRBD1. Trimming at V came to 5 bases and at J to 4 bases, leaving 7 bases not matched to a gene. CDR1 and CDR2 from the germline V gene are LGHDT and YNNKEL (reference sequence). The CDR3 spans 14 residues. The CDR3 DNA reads TGTGCCAGCAGCGGGCAGGGGGGTGTCTATGGCTACACCTTC. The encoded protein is CASSGQGGVYGYTF.

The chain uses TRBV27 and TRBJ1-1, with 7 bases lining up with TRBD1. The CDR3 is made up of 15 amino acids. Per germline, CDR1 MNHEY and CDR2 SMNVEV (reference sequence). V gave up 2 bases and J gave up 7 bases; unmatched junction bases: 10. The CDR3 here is CASSLGGYTGVEAFF. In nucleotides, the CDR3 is TGTGCCAGCAGTTTAGGGGGATATACAGGGGTTGAAGCTTTCTTT.

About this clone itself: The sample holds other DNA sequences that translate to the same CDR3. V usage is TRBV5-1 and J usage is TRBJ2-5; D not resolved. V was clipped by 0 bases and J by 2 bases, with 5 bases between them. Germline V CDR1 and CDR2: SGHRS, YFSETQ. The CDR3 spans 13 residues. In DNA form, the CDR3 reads TGCGCCAGCAGCTTGGCCATTCAAGAGACCCAGTACTTC. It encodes CASSLAIQETQYF.

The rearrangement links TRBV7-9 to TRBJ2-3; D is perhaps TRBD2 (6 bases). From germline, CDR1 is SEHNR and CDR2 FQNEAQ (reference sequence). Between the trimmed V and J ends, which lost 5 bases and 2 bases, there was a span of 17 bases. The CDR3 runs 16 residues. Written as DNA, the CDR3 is TGTGCCAGCAGCGATGCAGCGGGCGGCCTCACAGATACGCAGTATTTT. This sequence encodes CASSDAAGGLTDTQYF. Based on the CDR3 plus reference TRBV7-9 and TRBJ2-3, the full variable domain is DTGVSQNPRHKITKRGQNVTFRCDPISEHNRLYWYRQTLGQGPEFLTYFQNEAQLEKSRLLSDRFSAERPKGSFSTLEIQRTEQGDSAMYLCASSDAAGGLTDTQYFGPGTRLTVL.

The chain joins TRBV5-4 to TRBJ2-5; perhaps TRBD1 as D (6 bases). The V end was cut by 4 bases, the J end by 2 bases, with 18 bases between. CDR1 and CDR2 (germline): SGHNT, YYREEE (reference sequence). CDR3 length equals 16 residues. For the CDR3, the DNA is TGTGCCAGCAGCAGTGAGTTGACAGGCCCTCAAGAGACCCAGTACTTC. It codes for CASSSELTGPQETQYF.